This T cell receptor (beta chain) is from a study of graft-versus-host responses after intestinal transplantation (dated by TCRdb to the early 2020s). Looking at the study overall: The transplants that recipients got were multivisceral, liver-intestinal, or isolated intestinal. Instead of going to the commercial service, samples from a few later patients were sequenced in-house on an Illumina MiSeq and processed with MiXCR. Graft-versus-host and host-versus-graft alloreactive T cell clones were tracked in the graft, circulation and bone marrow after intestinal transplantation using bulk TCR-beta CDR3 sequencing. Alloreactive clones were identified by sequencing pre-transplant mixed lymphocyte reaction products and comparing them with unstimulated pre-transplant donor and recipient T cells. A peak of at least 4% donor T cells among recipient peripheral blood mononuclear cells was the definition used for donor T cell macrochimerism. Anti-thymocyte globulin induction was given to all recipients, followed by maintenance tacrolimus and steroids for about 3 years. Of the roughly 26 intestinal transplant recipients enrolled in the cohort, one of whom was a retransplant, a few patients without pretransplant specimens were excluded.

Library prep was done by the immunoSEQ multiplex PCR assay. For most patients, genomic DNA was isolated using the Qiagen DNeasy Blood and Tissue Kit and was shipped frozen to Adaptive Biotechnologies for TCR sequencing. High-throughput TCR-beta CDR3 sequencing of genomic DNA from most patients was performed by Adaptive Biotechnologies. On the authors' methods: Adaptive's ImmunoSEQ software was the source of the TCR sequencing data for fewer than 20 patients, while a few other patients were processed with MiXCR and VDJtools. To correct CD4 versus CD8 sorting errors, any sequence found in both subsets at a frequency ratio below 5:1 was removed. Because the origin of CDR3 nucleotide sequences shared between donor and recipient could not be assigned, those sequences were removed. At least 2-fold expansion over unstimulated cells and a minimum CFSE-low frequency of 0.002% (template counts) or 0.001% (read counts) were required for clones to be classified as alloreactive. Mappable clones were those detected in sequenced pre-transplant spleen, lymph node, or MLR CFSE-low populations of the donor or recipient. Cumulative frequency of alloreactive clones was calculated as a percentage of all sequences weighted by copy number. TCRdb took over this immuneACCESS table, retaining in-frame rearrangements with V and J assigned. Such tables are incomplete; in checked studies, under half of the missing clones stem from an unresolved V gene, and the remainder is unexplained. V, J and clone size derive from that table, while D and trimming were established from the DNA sequence. In all, the sample holds more than 85,000 clones, and 80% to 95% of those were seen once. The top ten clones comprise approximately 0.069% of the sample.

Overall study results and their limits: Early after transplant, peak levels of circulating GvH clones were found to be associated with declines in HvG clones. The relatively low number and heterogeneity of intestinal transplant patients limited the conclusions. GvH clones were detected in recipient bone marrow, and some of these GvH clones were observed earlier in ileal mucosa or blood, consistent with an intestinal mucosal origin. High GvH to HvG T cell clonal ratios were observed in the allografts of patients with donor T cell macrochimerism.

About this clone itself: What antigen it recognizes has not been identified. No much larger clone is present one base from it, and per-base qualities are unavailable.

Sample time point, as interpreted from the label and publication: cells obtained before transplantation from donor or recipient. CD3+CD4+ and CD3+CD8+ populations were FACS-sorted from unstimulated pre-transplant donor and recipient cells taken from spleen or lymph nodes. Trimming takes 3 bases from V and 1 base from J, and the germline ends sit 15 bases apart. Inclusive of the bounding cysteine and phenylalanine, the CDR3 is 15 residues long. Only the CDR3 DNA stays, 45 bases, in frame from base 1. The germline V gene gives CDR1 as SQVTM and CDR2 as ANQGSEA. Sequenced material: unstimulated CD8+ T cells sorted from spleen or lymph node cells, taken before transplant. Rearrangement joined TRBV29-1 to TRBJ1-1; a weak D assignment points to TRBD1 (6 bases agree). The receptor comes from a human donor who was the organ donor for an intestinal transplant. The CDR3 protein: CSVETGISENTEAFF. The DNA reads TGCAGCGTTGAGACAGGAATATCAGAGAACACTGAAGCTTTCTTT. This CDR3, with the reference TRBV29-1 and TRBJ1-1 proteins standing in past its ends, gives the full variable domain SAVISQKPSRDICQRGTSLTIQCQVDSQVTMMFWYRQQPGQSLTLIATANQGSEATYESGFVIDKFPISRPNLTFSTLTVSNMSPEDSSIYLCSVETGISENTEAFFGQGTRLTVV.